This entry lists 5 T cell receptor beta chains sequenced from one sample in a study of CD8 T cells in ankylosing spondylitis. In TCRdb, the 5' RACE reads were re-called with MiXCR into one record per CDR3 protein. The sample gives roughly 69,000 distinct CDR3 sequences, under 5.5% of which show up once; 2% to 2.5% is in the top ten. Sequencing was performed on blood, either unsorted or a sorted T cell fraction (not recorded which). The receptors stem from a male donor with ankylosing spondylitis or in good health (not recorded which).

This chain links TRBV5-1 with TRBJ1-4; 9 nucleotides agree with TRBD1. After removal of 4 bases from V and 6 bases from J, the junction contained 7 bases not matched to a gene. Germline CDR1 and CDR2: SGHRS and YFSETQ. CDR3 size: 15 residues. CDR3: CASSLRQGGYEKLFF. For the CDR3, the DNA is TGCGCCAGCAGCCTGCGACAGGGGGGATATGAAAAACTGTTTTTT. Full variable domain (remainder filled in from reference TRBV5-1 and TRBJ1-4): KAGVTQTPRYLIKTRGQQVTLSCSPISGHRSVSWYQQTPGQGLQFLFEYFSETQRNKGNFPGRFSGRQFSNSRSEMNVSTLELGDSALYLCASSLRQGGYEKLFFGSGTQLSVL.

The table lists this clonotype with many counts. V and J are TRBV3-1 and TRBJ2-4; D unresolved. CDR1 is LGHDT, CDR2 YNNKEL, per germline (reference sequence). The CDR3 has 15 amino acids. Trimming took 1 base from V and 1 from J, leaving 8 bases between them. Here the CDR3 DNA reads TGTGCCAGCAGCCAAGGGTTCGCGGCCAAAAACATTCAGTACTTC. This codes for CASSQGFAAKNIQYF. Based on the CDR3 plus reference TRBV3-1 and TRBJ2-4, the full variable domain is DTAVSQTPKYLVTQMGNDKSIKCEQNLGHDTMYWYKQDSKKFLKIMFSYNNKELIINETVPNRFSPKSPDKAHLNLHINSLELGDSAVYFCASSQGFAAKNIQYFGAGTRLSVL.

This clonotype has ten or more counts. J is TRBJ1-4 and V is TRBV5-1; 7 bases align to TRBD1. CDR1 and CDR2 from the germline V gene are SGHRS and YFSETQ. The length of the CDR3 is 15 residues. Unmatched junction bases numbered 6, after V lost 4 bases and J lost 3 bases. This CDR3 is CASSAEGAANEKLFF. The CDR3 DNA is TGCGCCAGCAGCGCGGAGGGGGCGGCTAATGAAAAACTGTTTTTT.

This clonotype has a count of ten or more. The chain links TRBV19 to TRBJ1-1, with TRBD1 as a possible D gene (5 bases). V lost 6 bases and J lost 3, with 14 bases in between. CDR3 length: 14 amino acids. Per germline, CDR1 LNHDA and CDR2 SQIVND (reference sequence). The CDR3 DNA follows: TGTGCCAGTAGCCCGTGGGGGGAATACACTGAAGCTTTCTTT. This translates into CASSPWGEYTEAFF.

This clonotype was counted ten times or more. This sequence joins TRBV20-1 and TRBJ1-1; perhaps TRBD1 as D (6 bases). CDR3 length: 18 amino acids. V was pared by 1 base and J by 5 bases, with 26 bases between. CDR1 and CDR2 (germline): DFQATT, SNEGSKA (reference sequence). The CDR3 DNA follows: TGCAGTGCTAGAGGGACTACAGGGTCCATACGGGGGAGGACTGAAGCTTTCTTT. Protein product: CSARGTTGSIRGRTEAFF.